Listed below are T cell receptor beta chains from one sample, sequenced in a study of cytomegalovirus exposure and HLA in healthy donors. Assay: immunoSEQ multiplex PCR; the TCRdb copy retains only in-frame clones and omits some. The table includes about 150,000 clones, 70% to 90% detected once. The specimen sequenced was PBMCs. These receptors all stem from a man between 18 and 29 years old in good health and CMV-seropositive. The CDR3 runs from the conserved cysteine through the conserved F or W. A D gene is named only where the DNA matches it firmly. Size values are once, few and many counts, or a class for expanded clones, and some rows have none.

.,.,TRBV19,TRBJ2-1,CASSLRENNEQFF,TGTGCCAGTAGCCTCAGGGAAAACAATGAGCAGTTCTTC
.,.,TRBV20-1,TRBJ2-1,CSARYNEQFF,TGCAGTGCTCGCTACAATGAGCAGTTCTTC
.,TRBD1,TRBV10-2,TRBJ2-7,CASTTDRGEQYF,TGCGCCAGCACTACCGACAGGGGCGAGCAGTACTTC
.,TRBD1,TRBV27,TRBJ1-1,CASSLWGTGPKTEAFF,TGTGCCAGCAGTTTATGGGGGACAGGCCCGAAAACTGAAGCTTTCTTT
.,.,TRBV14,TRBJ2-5,CASSQLGGQETQYF,TGTGCCAGCAGCCAACTAGGTGGCCAAGAGACCCAGTACTTC
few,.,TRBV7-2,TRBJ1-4,CASSLVGGTNEKLFF,TGTGCCAGCAGCTTAGTGGGGGGGACTAATGAAAAACTGTTTTTT
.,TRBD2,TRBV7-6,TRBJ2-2,CASSYGLAGPGGELFF,TGTGCCAGCAGCTACGGACTAGCGGGCCCGGGGGGGGAGCTGTTTTTT
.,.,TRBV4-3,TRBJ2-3,CASSQGELSSGTQYF,TGCGCCAGCAGCCAAGGTGAGCTGTCCTCGGGTACGCAGTATTTT
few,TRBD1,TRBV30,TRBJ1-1,CAWDRANTEAFF,TGTGCCTGGGACAGGGCGAACACTGAAGCTTTCTTT
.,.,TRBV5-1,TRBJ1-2,CASSLDRENYGYTF,TGCGCCAGCAGCTTGGACAGGGAGAACTATGGCTACACCTTC
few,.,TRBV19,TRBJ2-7,CASSIRSTSYEQYF,TGTGCCAGTAGTATACGGAGCACCTCCTACGAGCAGTACTTC
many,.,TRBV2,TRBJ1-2,CASSDYREHGYTF,TGTGCCAGCAGTGACTACAGGGAGCATGGCTACACCTTC
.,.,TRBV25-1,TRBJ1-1,CASSEWGRVDF,TGTGCCAGCAGTGAATGGGGGAGGGTGGACTTT
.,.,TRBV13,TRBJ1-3,CASSLSVGGDLSGNTIYF,TGTGCCAGCAGCTTATCGGTGGGGGGGGACCTCTCTGGAAACACCATATATTTT
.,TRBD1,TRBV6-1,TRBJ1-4,CASSGTTGDQGWEKLFF,TGTGCCAGCAGTGGGACAACAGGGGACCAGGGTTGGGAAAAACTGTTTTTT
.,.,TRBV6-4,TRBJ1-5,CASNTTGSQPQHF,TGTGCCAGCAATACGACAGGATCCCAGCCCCAGCATTTT
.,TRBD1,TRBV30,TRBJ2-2,CAWTRTGHTGELFF,TGTGCCTGGACCCGGACAGGGCACACCGGGGAGCTGTTTTTT
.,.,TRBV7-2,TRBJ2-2,CASSQIGGAIGELFF,TGTGCCAGCAGCCAGATTGGGGGGGCGATCGGGGAGCTGTTTTTT
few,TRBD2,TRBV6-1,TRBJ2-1,CASSELAEGEQFF,TGTGCCAGCAGTGAGCTAGCGGAAGGTGAGCAGTTCTTC
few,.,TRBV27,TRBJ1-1,CASSYVQDTEAFF,TGTGCCAGCAGTTACGTACAGGACACTGAAGCTTTCTTT
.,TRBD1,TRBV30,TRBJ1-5,CAWSHDRGIGAQHF,TGTGCCTGGAGCCATGACAGGGGGATCGGGGCCCAGCATTTT
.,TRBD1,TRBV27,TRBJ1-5,CASRQGAYVNQPQHF,TGTGCCAGCAGACAGGGGGCATATGTCAATCAGCCCCAGCATTTT
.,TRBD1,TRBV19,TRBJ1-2,CASSMRGRGPGNYTF,TGTGCCAGTAGTATGAGGGGCAGGGGGCCTGGTAATTACACCTTC
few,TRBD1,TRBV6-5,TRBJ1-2,CASSSGTGYYGYTF,TGTGCCAGCAGTTCAGGGACAGGTTACTATGGCTACACCTTC
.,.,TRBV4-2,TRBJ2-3,CASSQGGGGKGDTQYF,TGTGCCAGCAGCCAAGGGGGCGGAGGGAAGGGTGATACGCAGTATTTT
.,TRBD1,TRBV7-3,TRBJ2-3,CASSQAGTGLTDTQYF,TGTGCCAGCAGCCAGGCGGGGACAGGGTTAACAGATACGCAGTATTTT
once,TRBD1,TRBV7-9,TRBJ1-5,CASSPTGFSNQPQHF,TGTGCCAGCAGCCCGACAGGGTTTAGCAATCAGCCCCAGCATTTT
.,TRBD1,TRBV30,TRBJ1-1,CAWSMTGGSTEAFF,TGTGCCTGGAGTATGACAGGGGGGAGCACTGAAGCTTTCTTT
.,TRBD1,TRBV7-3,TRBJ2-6,CASNPGGPGANVLTF,TGTGCCAGCAACCCAGGGGGACCTGGGGCCAACGTCCTGACTTTC
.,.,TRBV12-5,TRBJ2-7,CASGLGLTDEQYF,TGTGCTAGTGGTTTGGGCCTCACGGACGAGCAGTACTTC
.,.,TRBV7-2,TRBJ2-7,CASRNQGEQYF,TGTGCCAGCAGAAACCAGGGCGAGCAGTACTTC
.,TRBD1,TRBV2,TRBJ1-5,CASSAGQGVVQPQHF,TGTGCCAGCAGTGCGGGACAGGGGGTGGTACAGCCCCAGCATTTT
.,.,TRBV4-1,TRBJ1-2,CASSQDPGASSINYGYTF,TGCGCCAGCAGCCAAGATCCTGGGGCGTCGTCGATAAACTATGGCTACACCTTC
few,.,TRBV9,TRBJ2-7,CASSVATGYEQYF,TGTGCCAGCAGCGTAGCTACTGGCTACGAGCAGTACTTC
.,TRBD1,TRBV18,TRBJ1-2,CASSAMTGIANYGYTF,TGTGCCAGCTCAGCCATGACAGGGATAGCTAACTATGGCTACACCTTC
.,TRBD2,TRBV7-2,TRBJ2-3,CASSGSGTSGRTDTQYF,TGTGCCAGCAGCGGTTCGGGGACTAGCGGACGAACAGATACGCAGTATTTT
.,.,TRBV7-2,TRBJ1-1,CASSLKGTPLTEAFF,TGTGCCAGCAGCTTAAAAGGGACACCGCTGACTGAAGCTTTCTTT
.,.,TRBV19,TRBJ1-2,CASSMGGKRYGYTF,TGTGCCAGTAGTATGGGGGGGAAGCGCTATGGCTACACCTTC
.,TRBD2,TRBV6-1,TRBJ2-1,CASSGGTSGNDEQFF,TGTGCCAGCAGTGGGGGGACTAGCGGGAACGATGAGCAGTTCTTC
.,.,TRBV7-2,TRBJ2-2,CASSLAGKRLTGELFF,TGTGCCAGCAGCTTAGCGGGGAAGCGGCTCACCGGGGAGCTGTTTTTT
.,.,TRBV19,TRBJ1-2,CASSPAADSLNYGYTF,TGTGCCAGTAGCCCCGCGGCGGACAGTCTTAACTATGGCTACACCTTC
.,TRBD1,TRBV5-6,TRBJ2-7,CASSFRDRLSYEQYF,TGTGCCAGCAGCTTCCGGGACAGACTCTCCTACGAGCAGTACTTC
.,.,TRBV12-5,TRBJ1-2,CASGLQVNYGYTF,TGTGCTAGTGGTCTACAGGTCAACTATGGCTACACCTTC
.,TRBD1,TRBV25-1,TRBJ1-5,CASPDQGTDSNQPQHF,TGTGCCAGCCCTGATCAGGGGACAGATAGCAATCAGCCCCAGCATTTT
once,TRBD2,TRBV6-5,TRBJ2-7,CASSFDGTSGRREQYF,TGTGCCAGCAGTTTCGACGGGACTAGCGGGAGGCGCGAGCAGTACTTC
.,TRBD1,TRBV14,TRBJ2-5,CASSRDRAPETQYF,TGTGCCAGCAGCCGCGACAGGGCTCCTGAGACCCAGTACTTC
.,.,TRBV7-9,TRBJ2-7,CASSPFSEQYF,TGTGCCAGCAGCCCGTTCTCCGAGCAGTACTTC
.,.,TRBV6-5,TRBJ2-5,CASSKRAGTQETQYF,TGTGCCAGCAGTAAGCGGGCAGGGACCCAAGAGACCCAGTACTTC
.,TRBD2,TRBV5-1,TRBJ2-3,CASSPGTSGRGTDTQYF,TGCGCCAGCAGCCCCGGGACTAGCGGGAGGGGCACAGATACGCAGTATTTT
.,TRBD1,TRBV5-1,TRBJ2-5,CASSSTGARETQYF,TGCGCCAGCAGCTCAACAGGGGCGAGGGAGACCCAGTACTTC
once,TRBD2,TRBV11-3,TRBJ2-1,CASSLGAHSSGGASDEQFF,TGTGCCAGCAGCTTAGGGGCTCATTCTAGCGGGGGGGCCTCAGATGAGCAGTTCTTC
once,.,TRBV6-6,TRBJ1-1,CASTPGDWTEAFF,TGTGCCAGCACCCCAGGGGATTGGACTGAAGCTTTCTTT
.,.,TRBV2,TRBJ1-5,CASSAGSYSNQPQHF,TGTGCCAGCAGTGCGGGGTCGTATAGCAATCAGCCCCAGCATTTT
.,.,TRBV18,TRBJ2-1,CASSPAGLADNEQFF,TGTGCCAGCTCACCAGCCGGGCTAGCTGACAATGAGCAGTTCTTC
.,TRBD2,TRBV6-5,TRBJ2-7,CASKTLAGRHEQYF,TGTGCCAGCAAGACCCTAGCGGGTAGGCACGAGCAGTACTTC